The 27 T cell receptor beta chains given below trace back to one sample, sequenced in a study of T cell clones after liver transplantation. Only in-frame clones appear in the TCRdb table, and some are missing; sequencing was by immunoSEQ multiplex PCR. The sample holds about 45,000 clones, about 86% seen once. The material sequenced was CD4+ T cells from blood, taken 24 months after liver transplant. The receptors derive from a human patient who received a liver transplant. Among the T cells, some may be from the graft donor.

J is TRBJ1-1 and V is TRBV19; D is unclear. Per the germline V gene, CDR1 is LNHDA and CDR2 is SQIVND (reference sequence). The CDR3 extends over 14 amino acids. V lost 6 bases and J lost 0, with 11 bases in between. The CDR3, as DNA: TGTGCCAGTAGGCTGGGGTGGGTGAACACTGAAGCTTTCTTT. Protein product: CASRLGWVNTEAFF.

The CDR3 region is CASSQTYEQYF. Here the CDR3 DNA reads TGTGCCAGCAGCCAAACGTACGAGCAGTACTTC. The chain joins TRBV14 to TRBJ2-7; D remains ambiguous. This CDR3 region has 11 residues. Germline lookup yields CDR1 SGHDN and CDR2 FVKESK. Trimming removed 2 bases at V and 4 bases at J, with 3 bases between.

As to this clone: The sample carries other DNA sequences with the same CDR3. The gene calls are TRBV10-1 and TRBJ2-3; D call uncertain. The germline V and J ends were trimmed by 0 bases and 6 bases, with 10 bases remaining between them. CDR3 length: 14 residues. The germline V gene encodes CDR1 WNHNN and CDR2 SYGVQD (reference sequence). The CDR3 loop is CASSESVGADTQYF. CDR3 sequence (DNA): TGCGCCAGCAGTGAGTCCGTAGGAGCGGATACGCAGTATTTT.

The V gene is TRBV5-1, the J gene TRBJ2-7, with 8 bases matching TRBD1. The CDR3 length is 14 residues. Looked up from germline, CDR1 is SGHRS and CDR2 is YFSETQ. Trimming cost V 6 bases and J 4 bases; bases outside gene matches: 9. CDR3: CASTTRTGMYEQYF. In DNA form, the CDR3 reads TGCGCCAGCACTACGAGGACAGGGATGTACGAGCAGTACTTC.

This sequence joins TRBV19 and TRBJ1-3; TRBD1 is a possible D gene (5 bases). The germline V gene encodes CDR1 LNHDA and CDR2 SQIVND (reference sequence). The CDR3 runs to 14 residues. V dropped 7 bases and J dropped 0 bases, with 10 bases sitting between them. Here the CDR3 reads CASTGPYSGNTIYF. CDR3 in DNA: TGTGCCAGTACGGGGCCGTACTCTGGAAACACCATATATTTT.

The V and J genes are TRBV19 and TRBJ1-5, with a weak D call TRBD1 (6 bases). Per the germline V gene, CDR1 is LNHDA and CDR2 is SQIVND (reference sequence). Trimming left V 7 bases short and J 1 base short, with 14 bases between. The CDR3 contains 15 residues. The CDR3 reads CASTRRGGSNQPQHF. CDR3 sequence (DNA): TGTGCCAGTACCCGAAGGGGGGGAAGCAATCAGCCCCAGCATTTT.

The chain is built from TRBV27 and TRBJ1-5; D is unclear. The germline V and J ends were trimmed by 3 bases and 6 bases, with 9 bases remaining between them. In germline, CDR1 is MNHEY, CDR2 SMNVEV (reference sequence). The CDR3 runs 13 residues. The chain's CDR3 is CASSFGFSQPQHF. The CDR3 DNA is TGTGCCAGCAGTTTTGGTTTCAGTCAGCCCCAGCATTTT.

This chain links TRBV7-9 with TRBJ1-2; a weak D match, TRBD1 (5 bases). Trimming stripped 11 bases from V and 2 bases from J, with 15 bases between. This CDR3 comprises 13 residues. Germline loops: CDR1 SEHNR, CDR2 FQNEAQ (reference sequence). The CDR3 protein is CASTARDNYGYTF. CDR3 nucleotides: TGTGCCTCCACGGCGAGGGACAACTATGGCTACACCTTC.

This rearrangement joins TRBV7-9 to TRBJ2-1; the D gene is possibly TRBD2 (5 bases). There are 16 residues in the CDR3. From germline, CDR1 is SEHNR and CDR2 FQNEAQ (reference sequence). V gave up 6 bases and J gave up 0 bases, with 15 bases separating them. The CDR3 region is CASSSGRRSSYNEQFF. CDR3 bases: TGTGCCAGCAGTTCTGGGCGGAGGAGCTCCTACAATGAGCAGTTCTTC. Variable domain in full (rest from reference TRBV7-9 and TRBJ2-1): DTGVSQNPRHKITKRGQNVTFRCDPISEHNRLYWYRQTLGQGPEFLTYFQNEAQLEKSRLLSDRFSAERPKGSFSTLEIQRTEQGDSAMYLCASSSGRRSSYNEQFFGPGTRLTVL.

This chain links TRBV4-1 with TRBJ2-3; D not certain. The length of the CDR3 is 13 residues. Trimming removed 5 bases at V and 0 bases at J, with 6 bases between. Germline V CDR1 and CDR2: MGHRA, YSYEKL. The CDR3 here is CASSLYSTDTQYF. CDR3 in DNA: TGCGCCAGCAGCTTGTATAGCACAGATACGCAGTATTTT.

The chain links TRBV7-6 to TRBJ2-2; no clear D. The CDR3 has 15 amino acids. The V end lost 1 base, the J end lost 0 bases, and 6 bases lay between the germline ends. Looked up from germline, CDR1 is SGHVS and CDR2 is FNYEAQ. The CDR3 coding sequence is TGTGCCAGCAGCTTAGGGGGTTCGAACACCGGGGAGCTGTTTTTT. As protein: CASSLGGSNTGELFF.

The V call is TRBV7-2, the J call TRBJ1-2, with 11 bases aligning to TRBD1. The length of the CDR3 is 15 residues. CDR1 and CDR2 (germline): SGHTA, FQGNSA. Trimming removed 4 bases from V and 4 bases from J; junction bases left unmatched: 5. The CDR3 reads CASSSGQGASYGYTF. In DNA, the CDR3 is TGTGCCAGCAGCTCCGGACAGGGGGCGAGCTATGGCTACACCTTC.

This sequence joins TRBV5-4 and TRBJ2-3; 11 nucleotides line up with TRBD1. V trimming: 4 bases; J trimming: 4 bases; junction bases outside the gene matches: 8. There are 16 residues in the CDR3. Germline CDR1 is SGHNT and CDR2 is YYREEE (reference sequence). This chain's CDR3 is CASSPKDRGRADTQYF. The CDR3 DNA reads TGTGCCAGCAGCCCCAAGGACAGGGGGCGAGCAGATACGCAGTATTTT.

V usage is TRBV29-1 and J usage is TRBJ2-5; TRBD2 is a possible D gene (7 bases). V was shortened by 6 bases and J by 4 bases, with 15 bases between the two germline ends. Germline V gene lookup returns CDR1 SQVTM and CDR2 ANQGSEA. CDR3 length: 13 residues. The CDR3 DNA reads as TGCAGCGTCCTGGGGGGGCGAGGAGAGACCCAGTACTTC. It specifies CSVLGGRGETQYF. The full variable domain, in which reference TRBV29-1 and TRBJ2-5 provide the parts outside the CDR3, is SAVISQKPSRDICQRGTSLTIQCQVDSQVTMMFWYRQQPGQSLTLIATANQGSEATYESGFVIDKFPISRPNLTFSTLTVSNMSPEDSSIYLCSVLGGRGETQYFGPGTRLLVL.

The chain uses TRBV27 and TRBJ1-2; 8 nucleotides match TRBD1. Germline loops: CDR1 MNHEY, CDR2 SMNVEV (reference sequence). V lost 5 bases and J lost 5; bases outside the gene matches: 7. This CDR3 is 14 amino acids long. As DNA, the CDR3 is TGTGCCAGCAGTAAACAGGGGGAGAAGTATGGCTACACCTTC. Encoded protein: CASSKQGEKYGYTF.

The chain joins TRBV7-3 to TRBJ1-1, with D uncertain. This CDR3 spans 13 amino acids. Germline CDR1 is SGHTA and CDR2 is FQGTGA. The V gene lost 6 bases and the J gene lost 1 base, with 9 bases spanning the gap. The CDR3 DNA reads TGTGCCAGCAGGATAGCAAGGAACACTGAAGCTTTCTTT. Protein sequence: CASRIARNTEAFF.

This clone turned up a few times. The CDR3 loop is CASSVGRDYEQYF. The CDR3, as DNA: TGTGCCAGCAGTGTTGGCAGGGACTACGAGCAGTACTTC. J is TRBJ2-7 and V is TRBV2; weak D call: TRBD1 (5 bases). Germline V gene sequence: CDR1 SNHLY, CDR2 FYNNEI. The length of the CDR3 is 13 residues. V was pared by 4 bases and J by 3 bases, with 10 bases between.

This rearrangement joins TRBV6-5 to TRBJ1-5, with a tentative D call TRBD1 (5 bases). Germline assignment: CDR1 MNHEY and CDR2 SVGAGI. The CDR3 length is 12 residues. The V end lost 8 bases, the J end lost 0 bases, and 5 bases lay between the germline ends. CDR3 region: CASGASNQPQHF. The DNA for the CDR3 is TGTGCCAGCGGGGCTAGCAATCAGCCCCAGCATTTT.

The table lists this clone with a few counts. This sequence joins TRBV5-8 and TRBJ2-7, with D uncertain. The V end was cut by 4 bases, the J end by 6 bases, with 23 bases between. This CDR3 comprises 16 residues. The germline CDR1 and CDR2 sequences are SGHTS and YDEGEE. The CDR3 loop reads CASSPNGRAFLREQYF. CDR3 DNA: TGTGCCAGCAGCCCAAACGGTAGGGCTTTCCTGCGCGAGCAGTACTTC. The full variable domain, rest sourced from reference TRBV5-8 and TRBJ2-7, is EAGVTQSPTHLIKTRGQQATLRCSPISGHTSVYWYQQALGLGLQFLLWYDEGEERNRGNFPPRFSGRQFPNYSSELNVNALELEDSALYLCASSPNGRAFLREQYFGPGTRLTVT.

This chain joins TRBV6-4 and TRBJ1-1; D is uncertain. CDR3 length: 13 amino acids. Between the trimmed V and J ends, which lost 5 bases and 1 base, there was a span of 8 bases. Looked up from germline, CDR1 is MRHNA and CDR2 is SNTAGT. The CDR3 here is CASSTDANTEAFF. As DNA, the CDR3 is TGTGCCAGCAGTACAGACGCGAACACTGAAGCTTTCTTT.

This clone has just a few counts. J is TRBJ1-2 and V is TRBV5-1; D unresolved. The V gene lost 0 bases and the J gene lost 0 bases, with 15 bases spanning the gap. Germline V gene lookup returns CDR1 SGHRS and CDR2 YFSETQ. This CDR3 has 17 residues. The CDR3, as DNA: TGCGCCAGCAGCTTGGGCCTAGACGCGGAATCTAACTATGGCTACACCTTC. Translation: CASSLGLDAESNYGYTF.

This clone was seen a handful of times. The CDR3 DNA is TGCGCCAGCAGCCAAGAACTCGGGCAGTACACCGGGGAGCTGTTTTTT. Translating it yields CASSQELGQYTGELFF. The chain links TRBV4-1 to TRBJ2-2, with unresolved D. V gave up 0 bases and J gave up 3 bases, with 11 bases separating them. This CDR3 contains 16 residues. CDR1 is MGHRA and CDR2 is YSYEKL in the germline V gene.

The rearrangement links TRBV18 to TRBJ2-1; 8 nucleotides agree with TRBD1. Germline V CDR1 and CDR2: KGHSH, LQKENI. V lost 2 bases and J lost 1; bases outside the gene matches: 1. This CDR3 has 15 amino acids. CDR3 bases: TGTGCCAGCTCACCAGGACAGGGTTCCTACAATGAGCAGTTCTTC. Protein product: CASSPGQGSYNEQFF.

J is TRBJ2-3 and V is TRBV5-4; 9 bases are a match to TRBD2. J lost 1 base, V lost 4 bases, and 7 bases had no gene match. In germline, CDR1 is SGHNT, CDR2 YYREEE (reference sequence). This CDR3 is 16 amino acids long. The CDR3 loop is CASSTSGLAGTDTQYF. CDR3 coding DNA: TGTGCCAGCAGCACCTCGGGACTAGCCGGCACAGATACGCAGTATTTT.

V gene TRBV5-4 combines with J gene TRBJ2-1; TRBD1 is a possible D gene (6 bases). Per the germline V gene, CDR1 is SGHNT and CDR2 is YYREEE (reference sequence). The CDR3 is 14 residues long. The germline V and J ends were trimmed by 3 bases and 3 bases, with 10 bases remaining between them. CDR3 residues: CASSSGQYYNEQFF. CDR3 nucleotides: TGTGCCAGCAGCTCTGGACAGTACTACAATGAGCAGTTCTTC.

This clone was seen just once. The chain recombines TRBV7-3 with TRBJ2-1; 8 bases match TRBD1. Germline V CDR1 and CDR2: SGHTA, FQGTGA. V was clipped by 4 bases and J by 0 bases; unmatched bases: 5. The CDR3 consists of 16 residues. Here the CDR3 DNA reads TGTGCCAGCAGCTCCTGGACAGGGAGCTCCTACAATGAGCAGTTCTTC. This codes for CASSSWTGSSYNEQFF.

V gene TRBV6-1 combines with J gene TRBJ2-7; 8 nucleotides agree with TRBD2. The germline CDR1 and CDR2 sequences are MNHNS and SASEGT. This CDR3 contains 15 residues. V shed 8 bases, J shed 1 base, and the junction held 10 bases outside the gene matches. The CDR3 protein is CASGPLSGSSYEQYF. The CDR3 DNA follows: TGTGCCAGCGGCCCACTAAGCGGGAGTTCCTACGAGCAGTACTTC.